Listed here are 5 T cell receptor beta chains from one sample, sequenced in a study of blood T cell repertoires in COVID-19. Method: immunoSEQ multiplex PCR; TCRdb's copy keeps in-frame clones and lacks some. The sample records 190,000 or so clones, 70% to 90% being singletons. The sample consisted of peripheral blood. The origin of the receptors is a man in his forties or fifties with active or convalescent COVID-19.

The J gene is TRBJ2-2, the V gene TRBV2, with D possibly being TRBD1 (6 bases). Germline assignment: CDR1 SNHLY and CDR2 FYNNEI. The CDR3 spans 16 residues. V was trimmed by 5 bases and J by 1 base, leaving 14 bases between them. The CDR3 nucleotides are TGTGCCAGCAGTTCCACGACAGGCCGGAACACCGGGGAGCTGTTTTTT. This sequence encodes CASSSTTGRNTGELFF.

The chain links TRBV9 to TRBJ2-1; the match to TRBD2 covers 10 bases. The V segment lost 4 bases and the J segment 0 bases; nucleotides outside the gene matches: 4. Germline V gene data show CDR1 as SGDLS and CDR2 as YYNGEE. This CDR3 comprises 16 residues. The CDR3, as DNA: TGTGCCAGCAGCACTAGCGGGGCCGGCTCCTACAATGAGCAGTTCTTC. Its protein is CASSTSGAGSYNEQFF.

A single count supports this clone. This chain joins TRBV5-1 and TRBJ1-3; possibly TRBD1 for D (6 bases). Germline loops: CDR1 SGHRS, CDR2 YFSETQ. V lost 0 bases and J 2 bases, leaving 15 bases between the germline ends. There are 17 residues in the CDR3. CDR3 coding DNA: TGCGCCAGCAGCTTGGATCGGGGGGGCACAGCTGGAAACACCATATATTTT. The encoded protein is CASSLDRGGTAGNTIYF.

V usage is TRBV11-2 and J usage is TRBJ1-4; no clear D. The length of the CDR3 is 12 residues. Trimming took 0 bases from V and 7 from J, leaving 3 bases between them. CDR1 is SGHAT, CDR2 FQNNGV, per germline. The CDR3 bases are TGTGCCAGCAGCTTAGACTCTGAAAAACTGTTTTTT. Protein: CASSLDSEKLFF.

V gene TRBV24-1 combines with J gene TRBJ1-1; D remains ambiguous. The CDR3 runs 16 residues. Trimming took 0 bases from V and 1 from J, leaving 11 bases between them. Germline CDR1 and CDR2: KGHDR and SFDVKD. The DNA for the CDR3 is TGTGCCACCAGTGATTTGGGTGGCACAGAGAACACTGAAGCTTTCTTT. Its protein is CATSDLGGTENTEAFF.